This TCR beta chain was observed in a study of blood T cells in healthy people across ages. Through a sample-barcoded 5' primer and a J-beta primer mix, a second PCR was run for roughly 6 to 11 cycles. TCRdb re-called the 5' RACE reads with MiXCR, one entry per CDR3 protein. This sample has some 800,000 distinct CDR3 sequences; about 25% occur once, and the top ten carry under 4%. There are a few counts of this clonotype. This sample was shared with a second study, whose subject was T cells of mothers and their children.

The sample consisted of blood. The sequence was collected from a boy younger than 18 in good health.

The chain's CDR3 is CASSLVVSPGELFF. The CDR3 DNA reads as TGCGCCAGCAGCTTGGTGGTTTCCCCCGGGGAGCTGTTTTTT. This chain connects TRBV5-1 to TRBJ2-2; no firm D call. Germline loops: CDR1 SGHRS, CDR2 YFSETQ. The CDR3 sequence is 14 residues long. Trimming pared 0 bases from V and 6 bases from J, leaving 9 bases between.